The T cell receptor beta chain described here comes from a study of beta chain features in type 1 diabetes. The CDR3 has 12 residues. The ends were cut back, 3 bases at V and 3 bases at J, with 5 bases in the middle. Per germline, CDR1 PRHDT and CDR2 FYEKMQ (reference sequence). Expressed TCRB transcripts were sequenced, since all the RNA that had been isolated was reverse transcribed. Generated by immunoSEQ multiplex PCR, the TCRdb table keeps only in-frame clones and is missing some. This sample has nearly 350,000 clones, with over 7% found just once. Study results and limitations: Shorter templates might be favored by PCR, equally in patients and controls. In every one of the four CD4+ subsets, TCRB CDR3s were moderately but significantly shorter in Type 1 diabetes patients. Patients with type 1 diabetes showed fewer VDJ junction insertions and more deletions.

This clone has just a few counts. Its antigen is still unknown. The sample has other DNA sequences that encode this CDR3 too. Sample: central memory CD4+ T cells from blood. V gene TRBV13 combines with J gene TRBJ2-5; D not resolved. The sequence was obtained from a man aged 30 to 39 with type 1 diabetes. CDR3 amino acids: CASSFGEETQYF. The CDR3, as DNA: TGTGCCAGCAGCTTTGGAGAAGAGACCCAGTACTTC. The whole variable domain, remainder taken from reference TRBV13 and TRBJ2-5, is AAGVIQSPRHLIKEKRETATLKCYPIPRHDTVYWYQQGPGQDPQFLISFYEKMQSDKGSIPDRFSAQQFSDYHSELNMSSLELGDSALYFCASSFGEETQYFGPGTRLLVL.